One sample yielded the 19 T cell receptor beta chains listed below, sequenced in a study of shared T cell receptors in the human thymus. Repertoires were generated with immunoSEQ multiplex PCR, while TCRdb's copy carries only in-frame clones and drops some. The top ten clones hold 0.008% to 0.011% of a sample with roughly 660,000 clones, approximately 87% of them seen once. The sample also formed part of further work on human thymus T cells.

Sequenced material: thymocytes. The receptor source for this set is a boy younger than two with a congenital heart defect.

CDR3 sequence (DNA): TGTGCCAGCAGCTTAGTCGGGGGGCGTGGAGCTTTCTTT. As protein: CASSLVGGRGAFF. This chain connects TRBV7-9 to TRBJ1-1, with D tentatively TRBD1 (6 bases). The germline V gene has CDR1 SEHNR and CDR2 FQNEAQ (reference sequence). There are 13 residues in the CDR3. V lost 1 base and J lost 10, with 13 bases in between.

This rearrangement joins TRBV10-3 to TRBJ1-6; perhaps TRBD1 as D (5 bases). Germline V gene sequence: CDR1 ENHRY, CDR2 SYGVKD. The V end lost 8 bases, the J end lost 10 bases, and 9 bases lay between the germline ends. The CDR3 has 11 amino acids. Here the CDR3 reads CAIGKGSPLHF. CDR3 bases: TGTGCCATCGGAAAGGGGTCACCCCTCCACTTT.

The chain recombines TRBV6-1 with TRBJ2-7; D is uncertain. The germline gives CDR1 MNHNS, CDR2 SASEGT. V was pared by 6 bases and J by 3 bases, with 15 bases between. CDR3 size: 14 residues. The CDR3 loop is CASRVGGFDYEQYF. DNA of the CDR3: TGTGCCAGCAGAGTTGGCGGCTTCGACTACGAGCAGTACTTC.

V and J are TRBV27 and TRBJ2-3; 11 bases map to TRBD2. Per the germline V gene, CDR1 is MNHEY and CDR2 is SMNVEV (reference sequence). The V and J ends lost 4 bases and 4 bases, in that order; junction bases with no gene match: 4. This CDR3 region has 15 residues. In DNA form, the CDR3 reads TGTGCCAGCAGTTCACGGACTAGCGGGCCAGATACGCAGTATTTT. Residues: CASSSRTSGPDTQYF.

This chain connects TRBV6-1 to TRBJ2-1; no definite D call. V gave up 5 bases and J gave up 5 bases, with 7 bases separating them. The germline V gene encodes CDR1 MNHNS and CDR2 SASEGT. The CDR3 totals 12 residues. CDR3 loop: CASSRDNNEQFF. The DNA of the CDR3 is TGTGCCAGCAGTCGAGACAACAATGAGCAGTTCTTC.

This chain connects TRBV2 to TRBJ2-1, with D maybe TRBD2 (5 bases). The V and J ends lost 6 bases and 5 bases respectively, with 23 bases between them. The germline V gene has CDR1 SNHLY and CDR2 FYNNEI. This CDR3 has 17 amino acids. This CDR3 reads CASRGILEHLQNNEQFF. Written as DNA, the CDR3 is TGTGCCAGCAGGGGGATACTAGAGCACCTTCAAAACAATGAGCAGTTCTTC.

This chain uses TRBV9 with TRBJ1-1; possible D gene TRBD1, 6 bases. The CDR3 has 14 amino acids. Germline CDR1 and CDR2: SGDLS and YYNGEE. The V gene lost 4 bases and the J gene lost 2 bases, with 12 bases spanning the gap. The CDR3 spells CASSPGRGNTEAFF. CDR3 DNA: TGTGCCAGCAGCCCCGGCAGGGGAAACACTGAAGCTTTCTTT.

The chain has TRBV9 and TRBJ2-1; 15 nucleotides line up with TRBD2. Per the germline V gene, CDR1 is SGDLS and CDR2 is YYNGEE. The CDR3 covers 17 residues. V lost 0 bases and J lost 8; bases outside the gene matches: 6. CDR3 bases: TGTGCCAGCAGCGTAGAGTTAAGGACTAGCGGGAGGGATGAGCAGTTCTTC. Translated, it gives CASSVELRTSGRDEQFF.

The rearrangement joins TRBV7-9 to TRBJ2-7; D remains ambiguous. Germline V CDR1 and CDR2: SEHNR, FQNEAQ (reference sequence). The CDR3 runs to 17 residues. V lost 1 base to trimming and J lost 0 bases, with 16 bases between them. CDR3: CASSLGHTGSSSYEQYF. In DNA form, the CDR3 reads TGTGCCAGCAGCTTAGGCCATACGGGTTCTAGCTCCTACGAGCAGTACTTC.

This chain joins TRBV11-2 and TRBJ2-1; 8 bases line up with TRBD2. Germline CDR1 and CDR2: SGHAT and FQNNGV. The V gene end was trimmed by 0 bases and the J gene end by 7 bases; junction bases not matched to a gene: 11. The CDR3 is 17 amino acids. This chain's CDR3 is CASSLDGCREGRNEQFF. The DNA of the CDR3 is TGTGCCAGCAGCTTAGATGGGTGTCGGGAGGGCCGGAATGAGCAGTTCTTC.

The J gene is TRBJ2-1, the V gene TRBV5-1, with 8 bases lining up with TRBD2. CDR1 is SGHRS, CDR2 YFSETQ, per germline. V lost 3 bases to trimming and J lost 2 bases; unmatched junction nucleotides: 4. The CDR3 totals 15 residues. The chain's CDR3 is CASSSGLETYNEQFF. In DNA form, the CDR3 reads TGCGCCAGCAGCTCGGGACTAGAAACCTACAATGAGCAGTTCTTC.

The CDR3: CASSYGGGYLDEKLFF. CDR3 nucleotide sequence: TGTGCCAGCAGTTACGGGGGGGGTTATTTAGATGAAAAACTGTTTTTT. This chain uses TRBV6-5 with TRBJ1-4; a weak D match, TRBD1 (5 bases). In germline, CDR1 is MNHEY, CDR2 SVGAGI. Between the trimmed V and J ends, which lost 2 bases and 6 bases, there was a span of 16 bases. The CDR3 is 16 residues long.

The chain uses TRBV6-6 and TRBJ1-2; no clear D. Trimming stripped 2 bases from V and 1 base from J, with 8 bases between. The CDR3 consists of 14 residues. CDR1 is MNHNY and CDR2 is SVGAGI in the germline V gene (reference sequence). The CDR3 bases are TGTGCCAGCAGTTACGCGGGAGATAACTATGGCTACACCTTC. This codes for CASSYAGDNYGYTF.

The chain is built from TRBV4-3 and TRBJ2-1; the D is unclear. Trimming took 2 bases from V and 8 from J, leaving 19 bases between them. The CDR3 has 16 residues. Germline-derived CDR1 and CDR2 are LGHNA and YSLEER. The CDR3 nucleotides read TGCGCCAGCAGCCAATCCCCTAGAAGGAAGGTCGATGAGCAGTTCTTC. Translation gives CASSQSPRRKVDEQFF.

This sequence joins TRBV6-5 and TRBJ2-2; a weak D match, TRBD2 (6 bases). V was cut by 7 bases and J by 3 bases, with 12 bases left in between. The CDR3 consists of 14 residues. Germline loops: CDR1 MNHEY, CDR2 SVGAGI. The CDR3 DNA sequence: TGTGCCAGCACCCGGGACTTCTACACCGGGGAGCTGTTTTTT. Its protein is CASTRDFYTGELFF.

About this clone itself: Within the sample, other DNA sequences also encode this same CDR3. The CDR3 DNA follows: TGTGCCAGCAGTCTCGGACTAGCGGGACACAATGAGCAGTTCTTC. As protein: CASSLGLAGHNEQFF. This chain connects TRBV28 to TRBJ2-1; 12 nucleotides line up with TRBD2. Trimming took 5 bases from V and 5 from J; bases not matched to a gene: 4. The V gene's germline CDR1 is MDHEN and CDR2 SYDVKM. The CDR3 contains 15 residues. Filled out from reference TRBV28 and TRBJ2-1, the complete variable domain reads DVKVTQSSRYLVKRTGEKVFLECVQDMDHENMFWYRQDPGLGLRLIYFSYDVKMKEKGDIPEGYSVSREKKERFSLILESASTNQTSMYLCASSLGLAGHNEQFFGPGTRLTVL.

This chain joins TRBV12-2 and TRBJ2-1; the table calls TRBD2, which could not be checked here. TRBV12-2 is listed as a pseudogene. The CDR3 is 17 amino acids. The CDR3 loop reads CASRWLAGRRGSNEQFF. CDR3 nucleotides: TGTGCAAGTAGGTGGCTAGCGGGGAGAAGGGGAAGCAATGAGCAGTTCTTC.

This chain uses TRBV5-6 with TRBJ2-7; the D gene is possibly TRBD2 (5 bases). Germline values: CDR1 SGHDT, CDR2 YYEEEE. The CDR3 covers 14 residues. V lost 3 bases and J 0 bases, leaving 10 bases between the germline ends. CDR3 amino acids: CASSSADSSYEQYF. CDR3 nucleotides: TGTGCCAGCAGCTCAGCGGATAGCTCCTACGAGCAGTACTTC.

The rearrangement uses TRBV2 and TRBJ1-2, with 7 nucleotides matching TRBD1. The germline CDR1 and CDR2 sequences are SNHLY and FYNNEI. The J segment lost 0 bases and the V segment lost 2 bases, leaving 15 bases of the junction unmatched. The CDR3 has 19 residues. CDR3: CASSESGKRQGSTNYGYTF. CDR3 DNA sequence: TGTGCCAGCAGTGAATCGGGGAAACGACAGGGATCGACTAACTATGGCTACACCTTC. The complete variable domain, with remaining parts taken from reference TRBV2 and TRBJ1-2, reads EPEVTQTPSHQVTQMGQEVILRCVPISNHLYFYWYRQILGQKVEFLVSFYNNEISEKSEIFDDQFSVERPDGSNFTLKIRSTKLEDSAMYFCASSESGKRQGSTNYGYTFGSGTRLTVV.